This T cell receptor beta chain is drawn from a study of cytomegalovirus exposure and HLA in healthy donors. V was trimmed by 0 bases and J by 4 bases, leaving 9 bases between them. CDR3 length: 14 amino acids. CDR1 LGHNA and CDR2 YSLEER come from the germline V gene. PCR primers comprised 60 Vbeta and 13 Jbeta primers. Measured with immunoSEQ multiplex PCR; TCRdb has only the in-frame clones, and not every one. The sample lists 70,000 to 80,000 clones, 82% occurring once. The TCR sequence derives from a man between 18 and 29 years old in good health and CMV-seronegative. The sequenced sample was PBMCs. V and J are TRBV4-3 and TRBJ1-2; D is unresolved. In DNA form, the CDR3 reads TGCGCCAGCAGCCAAGAGCCGGGGAGCTATGGCTACACCTTC. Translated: CASSQEPGSYGYTF.